This T cell receptor (beta chain) is drawn from a study of blood T cell repertoires in COVID-19. There are 13 residues in the CDR3. Germline CDR1 and CDR2: SGHVS and FQNEAQ. The V segment lost 5 bases and the J segment 14 bases; nucleotides outside the gene matches: 10. The table came from immunoSEQ multiplex PCR; TCRdb's copy has only in-frame clones and leaves some out. The sample lists tens of thousands of clones; roughly 80% were seen once. This rearrangement joins TRBV7-8 to TRBJ2-1; 9 bases align to TRBD1. Source material: peripheral blood. The sequence was obtained from a man between 65 and 85 years old with acute or convalescent COVID-19. The CDR3 DNA reads TGTGCCAGCAGCCCCCCCGTGGACAGGGGTAAGTTCTTC. Its protein is CASSPPVDRGKFF.